These 21 T cell receptor beta chains share one sample of origin, sequenced in a study of blood T cells in healthy people across ages. A second PCR of roughly 7 to 11 cycles used a sample-barcoded 5' primer and a J-beta primer mix. TCRdb itself ran the 5' RACE reads through MiXCR, one entry per CDR3 protein. This table has some 1.5 million distinct CDR3 sequences, over 25% appearing once. Sequencing used blood. Every receptor here comes from a woman aged 25 to 39 in good health.

The chain couples TRBV12-3 or TRBV12-4 to TRBJ1-5; TRBD1 agrees at 9 bases. The CDR3 contains 15 residues. Trimming at V came to 6 bases and at J to 3 bases, leaving 6 bases not matched to a gene. The CDR3 loop reads CASSVQGAVNQPQHF. CDR3 sequence (DNA): TGTGCCAGCAGCGTACAGGGGGCGGTCAATCAGCCCCAGCATTTT.

V and J are TRBV10-3 and TRBJ2-5; weak D call: TRBD2 (5 bases). Germline CDR1 is ENHRY and CDR2 is SYGVKD. The length of the CDR3 is 16 residues. The germline V and J ends were trimmed by 2 bases and 0 bases, with 13 bases remaining between them. CDR3 coding DNA: TGTGCCATCAGTGAGCCAAGGAGGTCCAACCAAGAGACCCAGTACTTC. The encoded protein is CAISEPRRSNQETQYF.

The chain carries TRBV15 and TRBJ1-1; D unclear. The CDR3 runs 13 residues. Trimming took 0 bases from V and 5 from J, leaving 7 bases between them. CDR1 and CDR2 (germline): LNHNV, YYDKDF (reference sequence). The CDR3 protein is CATSRDQKTEAFF. The CDR3 nucleotides read TGTGCCACCAGCAGAGATCAGAAAACTGAAGCTTTCTTT.

This clonotype occurred a few times. The rearrangement uses TRBV20-1 and TRBJ2-1; possibly TRBD1 for D (6 bases). This CDR3 is 11 amino acids long. In germline, CDR1 is DFQATT, CDR2 SNEGSKA (reference sequence). The CDR3: CRAGTTNEQFF. The CDR3 nucleotides read TGCAGGGCAGGGACAACCAATGAGCAGTTCTTC.

This chain joins TRBV28 and TRBJ1-1, with 12 bases identical to TRBD1. This CDR3 is built from 16 residues. Germline V gene data show CDR1 as MDHEN and CDR2 as SYDVKM. The J segment lost 3 bases and the V segment lost 6 bases, leaving 8 bases of the junction unmatched. DNA of the CDR3: TGTGCCAGCAGGAGGGACAGGGGGCGAACGGACACTGAAGCTTTCTTT. This codes for CASRRDRGRTDTEAFF.

The chain has TRBV28 and TRBJ2-5, with D tentatively TRBD1 (5 bases). Germline V CDR1 and CDR2: MDHEN, SYDVKM. The CDR3 extends over 13 amino acids. V lost 3 bases and J lost 2, with 7 bases in between. The CDR3 region is CASSLTEQETQYF. For the CDR3, the DNA is TGTGCCAGCAGTTTGACAGAACAAGAGACCCAGTACTTC.

J is TRBJ1-5 and V is TRBV7-2; D remains ambiguous. The CDR3 runs 12 residues. Germline V gene lookup returns CDR1 SGHTA and CDR2 FQGNSA. V dropped 2 bases and J dropped 11 bases, with 10 bases sitting between them. The CDR3 spells CASSLTTGTQHF. The DNA for the CDR3 is TGTGCCAGCAGCTTAACGACCGGGACCCAGCATTTT.

This chain links TRBV7-2 with TRBJ1-1; D may be TRBD1 (6 bases). The V and J ends lost 0 bases and 5 bases respectively, with 10 bases between them. The CDR3 extends over 14 amino acids. Germline V gene lookup returns CDR1 SGHTA and CDR2 FQGNSA. CDR3 in amino acids: CASSLATQGTEAFF. CDR3 DNA: TGTGCCAGCAGCTTAGCGACCCAGGGGACTGAAGCTTTCTTT.

The chain recombines TRBV28 with TRBJ1-6; possibly TRBD1 for D (6 bases). V was cut by 0 bases and J by 6 bases, with 9 bases left in between. The CDR3 extends over 15 amino acids. Germline values: CDR1 MDHEN, CDR2 SYDVKM. CDR3 in amino acids: CASSLWGGRNSPLHF. The CDR3 DNA is TGTGCCAGCAGTTTATGGGGGGGCCGTAATTCACCCCTCCACTTT.

The DNA of the CDR3 is TGCAGTGCTAAGTTCTCCCTGGCGGACAGGCAGGATACGCAGTATTTT. It specifies CSAKFSLADRQDTQYF. The gene calls are TRBV20-1 and TRBJ2-3; 7 bases are shared with TRBD1. The germline V gene encodes CDR1 DFQATT and CDR2 SNEGSKA (reference sequence). This CDR3 comprises 16 residues. The V and J ends lost 4 bases and 6 bases, in that order; junction bases with no gene match: 16.

This clonotype was found a few times. The J gene is TRBJ2-7, the V gene TRBV2; possible D gene TRBD1, 5 bases. With 6 bases removed from V and 6 bases from J, the gap between germline ends came to 12 bases. CDR3 length equals 12 residues. Germline V gives CDR1 SNHLY, CDR2 FYNNEI. Written as DNA, the CDR3 is TGTGCCAGCAGCTCCTCCAGGGTCGAGCAGTACTTC. Translating gives CASSSSRVEQYF.

This clonotype showed up just a few times. The chain combines TRBV28 with TRBJ1-5; possible D gene TRBD1, 5 bases. Germline CDR1 MDHEN, CDR2 SYDVKM. The V and J ends lost 4 bases and 9 bases respectively, with 13 bases between them. The CDR3 sequence is 13 residues long. The CDR3 DNA reads TGTGCCAGCAGTTCCGTAGGGGTTCCGCCCCAGCATTTT. The encoded protein is CASSSVGVPPQHF.

The sample holds many counts of this clonotype. The chain links TRBV4-1 to TRBJ2-7, with 7 bases lining up with TRBD2. The CDR3 has 15 residues. CDR1 is MGHRA and CDR2 is YSYEKL in the germline V gene. The V gene end was trimmed by 1 base and the J gene end by 2 bases; junction bases not matched to a gene: 5. CDR3 DNA: TGCGCCAGCAGCCAAGGCCGGGAGGCCCCCTACGAGCAGTACTTC. Its protein is CASSQGREAPYEQYF.

With regard to this clonotype: Relative to the germline gene, one junction end is altered; a read error may explain this. This chain connects TRBV5-6 to TRBJ2-5, with no clear D. CDR1 and CDR2 (germline): SGHDT, YYEEEE. The CDR3 consists of 11 residues. DNA of the CDR3: TGTGTCAGCAGCTTAGTAGAGACCCAGTACTTC. Translated: CVSSLVETQYF.

The V call is TRBV7-2, the J call TRBJ1-4; D call uncertain. Germline-derived CDR1 and CDR2 are SGHTA and FQGNSA. The CDR3 has 15 residues. V lost 2 bases to trimming and J lost 0 bases, with 7 bases between them. The CDR3 DNA sequence: TGTGCCAGCAGCTTAAGTACAACAACTAATGAAAAACTGTTTTTT. The encoded protein is CASSLSTTTNEKLFF.

This chain joins TRBV27 and TRBJ2-7; D might be TRBD2 (5 bases). The CDR3 has 14 residues. CDR1 is MNHEY, CDR2 SMNVEV, per germline (reference sequence). Trimming removed 7 bases at V and 5 bases at J, with 18 bases between. The DNA for the CDR3 is TGTGCCAGCACCTCCCCGACTAATCCCCACGAGCAGTACTTC. As protein: CASTSPTNPHEQYF.

This clonotype has more than one count but fewer than ten. A junction end diverges from the germline sequence, so it may reflect a read error. This chain links TRBV10-3 with TRBJ1-1; TRBD1 is a possible D gene (6 bases). The CDR3 is 14 amino acids. Germline V gene sequence: CDR1 ENHRY, CDR2 SYGVKD. The CDR3, as DNA: TGTGACATCAGCCTACGGGACAAGAACACTGAAGCTTTCTTT. As protein: CDISLRDKNTEAFF.

This clonotype was observed a handful of times. The chain recombines TRBV7-9 with TRBJ2-1; 10 nucleotides align to TRBD1. The CDR3 length is 15 residues. Germline CDR1 SEHNR, CDR2 FQNEAQ (reference sequence). The junction had 3 bases not matched to a gene; V was cut back by 3 bases and J by 4 bases. DNA of the CDR3: TGTGCCAGCAGCTTGGGACAGGGGCGATACAATGAGCAGTTCTTC. It specifies CASSLGQGRYNEQFF.

This clonotype was seen a few times. J is TRBJ2-3 and V is TRBV4-3, with a possible D match to TRBD2 (6 bases). The CDR3 extends over 18 amino acids. Trimming removed 0 bases from V and 2 bases from J, with 18 bases in between. Looked up from germline, CDR1 is LGHNA and CDR2 is YSLEER. The CDR3 DNA reads TGCGCCAGCAGCCAAGAAGTCTCGGCGGGACGAACCACAGATACGCAGTATTTT. Protein: CASSQEVSAGRTTDTQYF.

In its sample, this clonotype was seen a few times. V and J are TRBV6-5 and TRBJ2-6; D unresolved. CDR1 is MNHEY and CDR2 is SVGAGI in the germline V gene. This CDR3 is 15 amino acids long. The germline V and J ends were trimmed by 0 bases and 2 bases, with 5 bases remaining between them. The CDR3, as DNA: TGTGCCAGCAGTTACTCCCTAGCTGGGGCCAACGTCCTGACTTTC. Translation gives CASSYSLAGANVLTF.

This clonotype was seen ten or more times. This chain connects TRBV7-3 to TRBJ2-7; 8 nucleotides line up with TRBD1. CDR1 and CDR2 (germline): SGHTA, FQGTGA. The CDR3 spans 15 residues. J lost 4 bases, V lost 5 bases, and 10 bases had no gene match. The CDR3 bases are TGTGCCAGCAGCCGGAACGGCCAGGGGGCTTACGAGCAGTACTTC. Protein product: CASSRNGQGAYEQYF.